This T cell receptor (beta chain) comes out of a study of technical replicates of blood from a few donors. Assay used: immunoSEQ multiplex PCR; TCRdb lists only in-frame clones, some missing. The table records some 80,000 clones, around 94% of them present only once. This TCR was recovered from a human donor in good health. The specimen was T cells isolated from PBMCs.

The CDR3 sequence is CASSFDRARTEAFF. CDR3 nucleotides: TGCGCCAGCAGCTTTGACAGGGCCAGGACTGAAGCTTTCTTT. This chain uses TRBV5-1 with TRBJ1-1; 7 bases line up with TRBD1. This CDR3 has 14 residues. Germline CDR1 reads SGHRS; CDR2 reads YFSETQ. The ends lost 2 bases at V and 5 bases at J; junction bases unmatched: 6. Variable domain in full (rest from reference TRBV5-1 and TRBJ1-1): KAGVTQTPRYLIKTRGQQVTLSCSPISGHRSVSWYQQTPGQGLQFLFEYFSETQRNKGNFPGRFSGRQFSNSRSEMNVSTLELGDSALYLCASSFDRARTEAFFGQGTRLTVV.